The 15 T cell receptor beta chains in this list originate from one sample, sequenced in a study of blood T cell repertoires in COVID-19. The table came from immunoSEQ multiplex PCR; TCRdb's copy has only in-frame clones and leaves some out. The sample includes around 310,000 clones, roughly 88% of them seen just once. The sample was peripheral blood. These TCRs come from a woman between 50 and 59 years old with active or convalescent COVID-19.

J is TRBJ2-1 and V is TRBV29-1, with 7 bases matching TRBD2. J lost 3 bases, V lost 2 bases, and 4 bases had no gene match. The length of the CDR3 is 14 residues. Germline V CDR1 and CDR2: SQVTM, ANQGSEA. CDR3 DNA sequence: TGCAGCGTTGAATCACGGACTAGCTACAATGAGCAGTTCTTC. Its protein is CSVESRTSYNEQFF.

V is TRBV30 and J is TRBJ1-5; D is undetermined. Germline values: CDR1 GTSNPN, CDR2 SVGIG (reference sequence). V shed 3 bases and J shed 5 bases, with 8 bases lying between them. The CDR3 runs 12 residues. The CDR3: CAWSRRDQPQHF. The CDR3 DNA is TGTGCCTGGAGCCGACGGGATCAGCCCCAGCATTTT.

The chain joins TRBV6-5 to TRBJ2-7, with D unclear. This CDR3 comprises 14 residues. The V and J ends lost 0 bases and 6 bases respectively, with 12 bases between them. Germline CDR1 MNHEY, CDR2 SVGAGI. The CDR3 protein is CASSYSMGASEQYF. The DNA for the CDR3 is TGTGCCAGCAGTTACTCGATGGGCGCATCCGAGCAGTACTTC.

Comments on this clone: The sample contains more than one DNA sequence encoding this CDR3. The genes are TRBV12-3 or TRBV12-4 and TRBJ2-7; D gene uncertain. V was pared by 4 bases and J by 3 bases, with 4 bases between. The CDR3 is made up of 11 amino acids. CDR3 DNA sequence: TGTGCCAGCAGTTCCCTCTACGAGCAGTACTTC. It yields the protein CASSSLYEQYF.

J is TRBJ2-3 and V is TRBV9; D perhaps matches TRBD1 (6 bases). The CDR3 runs to 15 residues. Germline V gene sequence: CDR1 SGDLS, CDR2 YYNGEE. V dropped 0 bases and J dropped 7 bases, with 15 bases sitting between them. CDR3 sequence: CASSVDRDPPHTQYF. Here the CDR3 DNA reads TGTGCCAGCAGCGTAGACAGGGATCCCCCACATACGCAGTATTTT.

This clone was observed once. The rearrangement links TRBV10-2 to TRBJ1-4, with D possibly matching TRBD1 (6 bases). CDR3 length: 14 residues. V lost 2 bases and J 4 bases, leaving 8 bases between the germline ends. Looked up from germline, CDR1 is WSHSY and CDR2 is SAAADI. DNA of the CDR3: TGCGCCAGCAGTGAGGGACAGTTTAATGAAAAACTGTTTTTT. As protein: CASSEGQFNEKLFF.

This chain joins TRBV12-3 or TRBV12-4 and TRBJ1-1, with D perhaps TRBD1 (5 bases). This CDR3 spans 11 amino acids. V was shortened by 4 bases and J by 11 bases, with 11 bases between the two germline ends. CDR3 sequence: CASSSRSGAFF. Here the CDR3 DNA reads TGTGCCAGCAGTTCGAGGTCAGGGGCTTTCTTT.

With regard to this clone: The same CDR3 also results from other DNA sequences found in this sample. This chain uses TRBV28 with TRBJ1-2; possibly TRBD1 for D (5 bases). The germline V and J ends were trimmed by 3 bases and 6 bases, with 8 bases remaining between them. This CDR3 has 12 amino acids. Germline assignment: CDR1 MDHEN and CDR2 SYDVKM. The DNA of the CDR3 is TGTGCCAGCAGTTTGGCAGGGAATGGCTACACCTTC. This sequence encodes CASSLAGNGYTF.

This rearrangement joins TRBV18 to TRBJ1-2, with D tentatively TRBD1 (6 bases). The CDR3 spans 17 residues. Trimming took 4 bases from V and 5 from J, leaving 23 bases between them. The germline CDR1 and CDR2 sequences are KGHSH and LQKENI. CDR3 in DNA: TGTGCCAGCTCACGGCCGACAGGCCCCAAAGGTGTTTATGGCTACACCTTC. Encoded protein: CASSRPTGPKGVYGYTF.

This sequence joins TRBV6-5 and TRBJ1-2, with D hard to call. V gave up 8 bases and J gave up 1 base, with 11 bases separating them. Germline V gene sequence: CDR1 MNHEY, CDR2 SVGAGI. This CDR3 is built from 13 residues. The CDR3 loop reads CASYLNSNYGYTF. The DNA of the CDR3 is TGTGCCAGCTATTTGAACAGTAACTATGGCTACACCTTC.

In DNA form, the CDR3 reads TGTGCCAGCAGGCTACTAGCAACCCGCACAGATACGCAGTATTTT. Protein product: CASRLLATRTDTQYF. The rearrangement uses TRBV7-2 and TRBJ2-3, with D possibly matching TRBD2 (6 bases). Trimming took 6 bases from V and 1 from J, leaving 14 bases between them. The CDR3 runs 15 residues. Looked up from germline, CDR1 is SGHTA and CDR2 is FQGNSA.

The genes are TRBV7-2 and TRBJ2-1, with 7 positions matching TRBD2. Looked up from germline, CDR1 is SGHTA and CDR2 is FQGNSA. Trimming took 5 bases from V and 4 from J; bases not matched to a gene: 8. The CDR3 sequence is 15 residues long. Here the CDR3 DNA reads TGTGCCAGCAGCCCAGACCGAGCGGGGTACAATGAGCAGTTCTTC. Protein sequence: CASSPDRAGYNEQFF.

The rearrangement joins TRBV28 to TRBJ2-4; 7 bases are shared with TRBD1. Germline-derived CDR1 and CDR2 are MDHEN and SYDVKM. V shed 6 bases, J shed 0 bases, and the junction held 2 bases outside the gene matches. The CDR3 length is 14 residues. The CDR3 sequence: CASRGQLAKNIQYF. DNA for the CDR3: TGTGCCAGCAGGGGACAGCTAGCCAAAAACATTCAGTACTTC.

This clone was observed once. The rearrangement links TRBV5-5 to TRBJ2-7; 7 nucleotides line up with TRBD1. CDR1 and CDR2 from the germline V gene are SGHKS and YYEKEE (reference sequence). The CDR3 runs 14 residues. The junction had 3 bases not matched to a gene; V was cut back by 0 bases and J by 3 bases. This CDR3 reads CASSLEGAHYEQYF. The CDR3 region has the DNA TGTGCCAGCAGCTTGGAGGGGGCCCACTACGAGCAGTACTTC.

This CDR3 is CASSFPGQGAGGYTF. The CDR3 DNA reads as TGTGCCAGCAGCTTTCCGGGACAGGGGGCGGGTGGCTACACCTTC. V is TRBV7-8 and J is TRBJ1-2; the match to TRBD1 covers 12 bases. Unmatched junction bases numbered 6, after V lost 3 bases and J lost 7 bases. Germline lookup yields CDR1 SGHVS and CDR2 FQNEAQ. This CDR3 has 15 residues.